This TCR beta chain was sequenced for a study of early T cells in non-severe SARS-CoV-2 infection. Germline CDR1 SGHAT, CDR2 FQNNGV. V was trimmed by 1 base and J by 5 bases, leaving 14 bases between them. The CDR3 is 15 residues long. Study outcomes and limitations: VDJdb-based matching was biased toward anti-spike CD8 responses and missed private and CD4 specificities.

Points on this clonotype: Its cognate antigen is unknown.

TCRdb redid the calling of the 5' RACE reads with MiXCR, one entry per CDR3 protein. The sample has approximately 99,000 distinct CDR3 sequences; over 10% are singletons. The receptor's source is an adult who was a healthcare worker with PCR-confirmed SARS-CoV-2 infection or an uninfected control (not recorded which). The material sequenced was whole blood. The chain employs TRBV11-2 and TRBJ2-5, with D possibly matching TRBD2 (6 bases). In nucleotides, the CDR3 is TGTGCCAGCAGCTTAGGCGGGACCTTCGGGGAGACCCAGTACTTC. Translation: CASSLGGTFGETQYF.